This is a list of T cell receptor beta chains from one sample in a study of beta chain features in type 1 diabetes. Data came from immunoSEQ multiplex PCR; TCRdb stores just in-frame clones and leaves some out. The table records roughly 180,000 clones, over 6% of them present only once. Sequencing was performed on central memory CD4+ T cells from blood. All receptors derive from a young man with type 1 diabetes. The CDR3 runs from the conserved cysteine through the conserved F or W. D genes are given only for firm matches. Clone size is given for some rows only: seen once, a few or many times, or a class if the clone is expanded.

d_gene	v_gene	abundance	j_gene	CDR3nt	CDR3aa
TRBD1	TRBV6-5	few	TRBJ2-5	TGTGCCAGCAGCCCCCAGGGGGCCCGCCTTACCCAGTACTTC	CASSPQGARLTQYF
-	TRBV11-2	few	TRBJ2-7	TGTGCCAGCAGCTCATCCCAGGGGTGGCACGAGCAGTACTTC	CASSSSQGWHEQYF
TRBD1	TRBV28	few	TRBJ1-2	TGTGCCAGCAGTAACCAACAGGACAGGCTACGAGGCTACACCTTC	CASSNQQDRLRGYTF
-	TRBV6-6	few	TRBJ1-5	TGTGCCAGCAGTTACTCGACAGGCAATCAGCCCCAGCATTTT	CASSYSTGNQPQHF
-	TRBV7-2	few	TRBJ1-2	TGTGCCAGCAGCCGAGACAGCAATGGCTACACCTTC	CASSRDSNGYTF
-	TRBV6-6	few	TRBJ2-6	TGTGCCAGCAAAACAGCTGGGGCCAACGTCCTGACTTTC	CASKTAGANVLTF
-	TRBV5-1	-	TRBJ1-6	TGCGCCAGCAGCTTGGGACAGGTGAATAATTCACCCCTCCACTTT	CASSLGQVNNSPLHF
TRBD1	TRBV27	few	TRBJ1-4	TGTGCCAGCAGTGGACAGGGAACTAATGAAAAACTGTTTTTT	CASSGQGTNEKLFF
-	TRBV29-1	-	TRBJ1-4	TGCAGCGCCACGAGATCAGGGGTAGGGGAAAAACTGTTTTTT	CSATRSGVGEKLFF
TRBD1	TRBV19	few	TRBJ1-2	TGTGCCAGTAGTTCTGGACAGGATTTGGTCTATGGCTACACCTTC	CASSSGQDLVYGYTF
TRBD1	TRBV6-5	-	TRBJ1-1	TGTGCCAGCAGTTACTCGAACCCAAGGACAGGGGCTTTCTTT	CASSYSNPRTGAFF
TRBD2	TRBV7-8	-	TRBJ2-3	TGTGCCAGCAGAGCGGGGTCAGGGCCTCACACAGATACGCAGTATTTT	CASRAGSGPHTDTQYF
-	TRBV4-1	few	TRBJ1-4	TGCGCCAGCAGCCAAGATCAGGAGGGAAAACTGTTTTTT	CASSQDQEGKLFF
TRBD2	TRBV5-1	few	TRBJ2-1	TGCGCCAGCAGCGACGATTTGGGGACTAGTCTCCATGAGCAGTTCTTC	CASSDDLGTSLHEQFF
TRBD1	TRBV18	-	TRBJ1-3	TGTGCCAGCTCACAGGGGGCGGCTGGAAACACCATATATTTT	CASSQGAAGNTIYF
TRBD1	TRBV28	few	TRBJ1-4	TGTGCCAGCAGCTCCCAAAGACAGGGAACAACTAATGAAAAACTGTTTTTT	CASSSQRQGTTNEKLFF
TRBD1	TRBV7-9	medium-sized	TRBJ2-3	TGTGCCAGCAGCAGACAGGGGAACACAGATACGCAGTATTTT	CASSRQGNTDTQYF
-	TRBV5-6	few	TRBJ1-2	TGTGCCAGCAGCGCAGGGTTATATGGCTACACCTTC	CASSAGLYGYTF
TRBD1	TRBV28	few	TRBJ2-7	TGTGCCAGCAGTTTATGGGGACAGGGGGCTGTAGAGCAGTACTTC	CASSLWGQGAVEQYF
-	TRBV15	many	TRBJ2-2	TGTGCCACCAGCAGCCCTACAGGGAAAGGGACCGGGGAGCTGTTTTTT	CATSSPTGKGTGELFF
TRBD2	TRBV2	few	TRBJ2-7	TGTGCCAGCAGTGAGAGACTAGCGGGAGTCTACGAGCAGTACTTC	CASSERLAGVYEQYF
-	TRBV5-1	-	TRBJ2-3	TGCGCCAGCAGCTCCTCGGGGGGCGGCACAGATACGCAGTATTTT	CASSSSGGGTDTQYF
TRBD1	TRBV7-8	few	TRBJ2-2	TGTGCCAGCAGCTTGCGAGACAGGGAGTACACCGGGGAGCTGTTTTTT	CASSLRDREYTGELFF
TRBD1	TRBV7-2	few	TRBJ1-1	TGTGCCAGCAGCTTTCAACCGGGTACAGGGGGAGCTTTCTTT	CASSFQPGTGGAFF
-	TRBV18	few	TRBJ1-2	TGTGCCAGCTCACGGGACACAGGGATCAGGGGCTACACCTTC	CASSRDTGIRGYTF
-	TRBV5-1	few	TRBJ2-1	TGCGCCAGCAGCTTGGTCGCGGGACCATACAATGAGCAGTTCTTC	CASSLVAGPYNEQFF
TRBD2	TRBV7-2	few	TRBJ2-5	TGTGCCAGCAGCCCCGGGGCAGCGGGGGGTGAGACCCAGTACTTC	CASSPGAAGGETQYF
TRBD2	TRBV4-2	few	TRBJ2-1	TGTGCCAGCAGCCAGGCCTCTAGCGGGCGATACAATGAGCAGTTCTTC	CASSQASSGRYNEQFF
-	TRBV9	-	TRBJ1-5	TGTGCCAGCAGCGTAGTTCGAGTGAGGGATCAGCCCCAGCATTTT	CASSVVRVRDQPQHF
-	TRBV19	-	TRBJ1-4	TGTGCCAGTATGGGCAGTATAAATGAAAAACTGTTTTTT	CASMGSINEKLFF
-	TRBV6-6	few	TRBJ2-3	TGTGCCAGCATGCTGGGAGCGACAGATACGCAGTATTTT	CASMLGATDTQYF
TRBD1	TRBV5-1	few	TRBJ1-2	TGCGCCAGCAGCCAGGCCGGGACAGGGCAGGGCTACACCTTC	CASSQAGTGQGYTF
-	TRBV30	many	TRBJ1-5	TGTGCCTGGAGTTCAGATAGCAATCAGCCCCAGCATTTT	CAWSSDSNQPQHF
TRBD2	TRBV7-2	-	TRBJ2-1	TGTGCCAGCAGCCCGTTGCTCGGTGGACTAGCGGGACCCAATGAGCAGTTCTTC	CASSPLLGGLAGPNEQFF
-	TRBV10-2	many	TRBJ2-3	TGCGCCAGCAGTCAACAGGGTGGTGGTACGCAGTATTTT	CASSQQGGGTQYF
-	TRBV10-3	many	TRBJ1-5	TGTGCCATCAGTGTGGACATCAGCAATCAGCCCCAGCATTTT	CAISVDISNQPQHF
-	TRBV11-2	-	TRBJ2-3	TGTGCCAGCAGCTTAGTTGGACAACCCACAGATACGCAGTATTTT	CASSLVGQPTDTQYF
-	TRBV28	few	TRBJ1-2	TGTGCCAGCACCCCCTCGGTCCTCCGGGAAGTCTTCTTC	CASTPSVLREVFF
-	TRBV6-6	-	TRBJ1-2	TGTGCCAGCAGGTTCGACTATGGCTACACCTTC	CASRFDYGYTF
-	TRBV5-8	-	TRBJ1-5	TGTGCCAGCAGCCCGAGACTTAGCAGCAATCAGCCCCAGCATTTT	CASSPRLSSNQPQHF
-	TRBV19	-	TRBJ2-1	TGTGCCAGTAGTCTCGCACAGGGATACAATGAGCAGTTCTTC	CASSLAQGYNEQFF
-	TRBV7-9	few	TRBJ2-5	TGTGCCAGCAGCTTACGGCAGAGGGAGACCCAGTACTTC	CASSLRQRETQYF
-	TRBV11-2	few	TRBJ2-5	TGTGCCAGCAGCTTAGAAAGATTGAGAGAGACCCAGTACTTC	CASSLERLRETQYF
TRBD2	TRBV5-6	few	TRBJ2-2	TGTGCCAGCAGCAGAGGGCGGGAGGACACCGGGGAGCTGTTTTTT	CASSRGREDTGELFF
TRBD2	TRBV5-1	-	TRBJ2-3	TGCGCCAGCAGCTTGGGTGTTAGCGGGAAGAGCTCGGATACGCAGTATTTT	CASSLGVSGKSSDTQYF
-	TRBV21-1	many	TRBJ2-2	TGTGCCAGCAAAGGGACAAACACCGGGGAGCTGTTTTTT	CASKGTNTGELFF
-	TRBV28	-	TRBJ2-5	TGTGCCAGCACCTCCCCGACAGGGAGGCTGGAGGAGACCCAGTACTTC	CASTSPTGRLEETQYF
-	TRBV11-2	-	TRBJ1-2	TGTGCCAGCAGCTTTTCAGGGGACGCTAACTATGGCTACACCTTC	CASSFSGDANYGYTF